This is a list of T cell receptor beta chains from one sample in a study of T cell repertoires in cytomegalovirus infection. These receptors have no identified antigens. One entry per CDR3 protein, called by TCRdb with MiXCR from the reads. The data contain approximately 340,000 distinct CDR3 sequences, about 27% of them singletons. This specimen was cultured PBMCs, taken from culture after CMV antigen stimulation. Receptor source: a human donor in good health (CMV status not recorded). Some clones in this sample may be carry-over from other donors' samples. The CDR3 runs from the conserved cysteine through the conserved F or W. Each record gives: J gene, D gene, clone size, V gene, CDR3 DNA, CDR3 protein. D genes are given only for firm matches. The size field is filled for only some rows; it gives once, few, many or a size class.

J: TRBJ1-1; D: -; size: few; V: TRBV10-3; DNA: TGTGCCATCTCGAAGACGGGGGATACTGAAGCTTTCTTT; CDR3: CAISKTGDTEAFF
J: TRBJ1-3; D: TRBD1; size: few; V: TRBV7-6; DNA: TGTGCCAGCAGCTCGGACCCCCTACAGGGGGGTACTGGAAACACCATATATTTT; CDR3: CASSSDPLQGGTGNTIYF
J: TRBJ1-1; D: -; size: few; V: TRBV7-6; DNA: TGTGCCAGCAGCTTAGCAGGAGGGATAAGGACTGAAGCTTTCTTT; CDR3: CASSLAGGIRTEAFF
J: TRBJ1-5; D: -; size: -; V: TRBV29-1; DNA: TGCAGCGTGGGGGGGCTGGGTCAGCCCCAGCATTTT; CDR3: CSVGGLGQPQHF
J: TRBJ1-2; D: -; size: -; V: TRBV19; DNA: TGTGCCAGTAGTCTTGGACAGATATCGTATGGCTACACCTTC; CDR3: CASSLGQISYGYTF
J: TRBJ2-5; D: TRBD2; size: -; V: TRBV7-2; DNA: TGTGCCAGCAGCTACCGGGAGGGAGAGACCCAGTACTTC; CDR3: CASSYREGETQYF
J: TRBJ2-5; D: TRBD2; size: few; V: TRBV19; DNA: TGTGCCAGTAGTCCTCAGAAGTTTACTAGCGAGGAGACCCAGTACTTC; CDR3: CASSPQKFTSEETQYF
J: TRBJ2-1; D: TRBD2; size: few; V: TRBV6-5; DNA: TGTGCCAGCAGTTACTTTGGACTAGCGGGATCCTACAATGAGCAGTTCTTC; CDR3: CASSYFGLAGSYNEQFF
J: TRBJ1-1; D: TRBD1; size: many; V: TRBV30; DNA: TGTGCCTGGACTCGACAGGGATTAGGCACTGAAGCTTTCTTT; CDR3: CAWTRQGLGTEAFF
J: TRBJ2-1; D: -; size: few; V: TRBV2; DNA: TGTGCCAGCAGGCAATCCGAGAACAATGAGCAGTTCTTC; CDR3: CASRQSENNEQFF
J: TRBJ2-6; D: -; size: few; V: TRBV7-4; DNA: TGTGCCAGCAGCCCCTTGGGAACGCTCAAGCCTGGGGCCAACGTCCTGACTTTC; CDR3: CASSPLGTLKPGANVLTF
J: TRBJ2-1; D: TRBD2; size: -; V: TRBV7-2; DNA: TGTGCCAGCAGCTACCTACTAGCGGGTCTTAACAATGAGCAGTTCTTC; CDR3: CASSYLLAGLNNEQFF
J: TRBJ2-2; D: TRBD2; size: few; V: TRBV6-5; DNA: TGTGCCAGCAGTCCACTCCCCCCGGGACTAGAGAACACCGGGGAGCTGTTTTTT; CDR3: CASSPLPPGLENTGELFF
J: TRBJ2-3; D: -; size: once; V: TRBV9; DNA: TGTGCCAGCAGCGTACAGAGGACAGATACGCAGTATTTT; CDR3: CASSVQRTDTQYF
J: TRBJ1-1; D: -; size: -; V: TRBV27; DNA: TGTGCCAGCAGTTTAACCGGGCGTTTCACTGAAGCTTTCTTT; CDR3: CASSLTGRFTEAFF
J: TRBJ2-1; D: TRBD2; size: many; V: TRBV7-2; DNA: TGTGCCAGCAGCTTTTCTGGCGGGGGGGCACTCAATGAGCAGTTCTTC; CDR3: CASSFSGGGALNEQFF
J: TRBJ2-2; D: -; size: -; V: TRBV19; DNA: TGTGCCAGTAGTATAGTAGGCTTCACCGGGGAGCTGTTTTTT; CDR3: CASSIVGFTGELFF
J: TRBJ1-5; D: -; size: few; V: TRBV12-3/TRBV12-4; DNA: TGTGCCAGCAGTTTTCTACAACAGCCCCAGCATTTT; CDR3: CASSFLQQPQHF
J: TRBJ2-2; D: -; size: -; V: TRBV19; DNA: TGTGCCAGTAGTACCCCTCACAGAAGGGGTACCGGGGAGCTGTTTTTT; CDR3: CASSTPHRRGTGELFF
J: TRBJ1-2; D: -; size: few; V: TRBV7-9; DNA: TGTGTTGTTGGCAGGTCTAACTATGGCTACACCTTC; CDR3: CVVGRSNYGYTF
J: TRBJ2-7; D: -; size: -; V: TRBV6-1; DNA: TGTGCCAGCAGTGACACCGAGCAGTACTTC; CDR3: CASSDTEQYF
J: TRBJ1-1; D: -; size: few; V: TRBV19; DNA: TGTGCCTGTACCAAGTGGGGCAGCAACACTGAAGCTTTCTTT; CDR3: CACTKWGSNTEAFF
J: TRBJ2-5; D: TRBD2; size: -; V: TRBV19; DNA: TGTGCCAGTACCCGACTAGCGGGGGGGCAAGAGACCCAGTACTTC; CDR3: CASTRLAGGQETQYF
J: TRBJ2-2; D: TRBD2; size: once; V: TRBV4-2; DNA: TGTGCCAGCAGCCAAGATATCGGAGGACTAGCGGGAGCGGTCGGGGAGCTGTTTTTT; CDR3: CASSQDIGGLAGAVGELFF
J: TRBJ2-3; D: TRBD2; size: -; V: TRBV4-2; DNA: TGTGCCAGCAGCCAAGCACGGACTAGCGGGGCAGATACGCAGTATTTT; CDR3: CASSQARTSGADTQYF
J: TRBJ2-1; D: -; size: few; V: TRBV7-8; DNA: TGTGCCAGCAGCTCCTTATGGCCGGGCCCGGTTAGTGAGCAGTTCTTC; CDR3: CASSSLWPGPVSEQFF
J: TRBJ1-2; D: -; size: -; V: TRBV19; DNA: TGTGCCAGTAGTCCTCGTGAGGGAGACAGCTATGGCTACACCTTC; CDR3: CASSPREGDSYGYTF
J: TRBJ1-1; D: TRBD1; size: -; V: TRBV4-1; DNA: TGCGCCAGCAGCCCCGTGAGGACAGGGGGGGGAGCTTTCTTT; CDR3: CASSPVRTGGGAFF
J: TRBJ1-6; D: -; size: few; V: TRBV7-9; DNA: TGTGCCAGCAGCTTAGCGTGGAGGGATTCACCCCTCCACTTT; CDR3: CASSLAWRDSPLHF
J: TRBJ1-2; D: -; size: -; V: TRBV27; DNA: TGTGCCAGCAGACGCCTGGGAGGGGACCATGGCTACACCTTC; CDR3: CASRRLGGDHGYTF
J: TRBJ2-1; D: TRBD2; size: -; V: TRBV7-2; DNA: TGTGCCAGCAGCTTAGGACTAGCGGGAGTATTGATCTTC; CDR3: CASSLGLAGVLIF
J: TRBJ2-1; D: -; size: -; V: TRBV6-1; DNA: TGTGCCAGCAGTGAAGGTCAGGGGTTTGGGAATGAGCAGTTCTTC; CDR3: CASSEGQGFGNEQFF
J: TRBJ2-1; D: TRBD2; size: -; V: TRBV5-1; DNA: TGCGCCAGCAGCTTGGGACTAGCGGGGGATTGGAATGAGCAGTTCTTC; CDR3: CASSLGLAGDWNEQFF
J: TRBJ1-5; D: -; size: few; V: TRBV19; DNA: TGTGCCAGTAGTACCGGACCACAACAGCCCCAGCATTTT; CDR3: CASSTGPQQPQHF
J: TRBJ1-6; D: -; size: -; V: TRBV28; DNA: TGTGCCAGCAGTTTAATTGGTGGAGTGGATTCACCCCTCCACTTT; CDR3: CASSLIGGVDSPLHF
J: TRBJ2-7; D: TRBD1; size: -; V: TRBV2; DNA: TGTGCCAGCAGTGTGACAGGGGCCTCCTCGGCCTCCTACGAGCAGTACTTC; CDR3: CASSVTGASSASYEQYF
J: TRBJ2-1; D: TRBD2; size: many; V: TRBV7-2; DNA: TGTGCCAGCAGCTTCGAACTAGCGGGAGCTAATGAGCAGTTCTTC; CDR3: CASSFELAGANEQFF
J: TRBJ2-7; D: -; size: -; V: TRBV6-1; DNA: TGTGCCAGCAGTGAAGTGACGGGAGTATGGTACGAGCAGTACTTC; CDR3: CASSEVTGVWYEQYF
J: TRBJ2-5; D: -; size: -; V: TRBV7-4; DNA: TGTGCCACCACTCAGGGAGAAGAGACCCAGTACTTC; CDR3: CATTQGEETQYF
J: TRBJ1-4; D: -; size: -; V: TRBV13; DNA: TGTGCCAGCAGCTCGATGAGGGCAGGGTATAATGAAAAACTGTTTTTT; CDR3: CASSSMRAGYNEKLFF
J: TRBJ2-5; D: TRBD2; size: -; V: TRBV7-2; DNA: TGTGCCAGCAGCTTCCCCAGACTAGCGGGAGGTAGAAGGGAGACCCAGTACTTC; CDR3: CASSFPRLAGGRRETQYF
J: TRBJ1-5; D: -; size: few; V: TRBV19; DNA: TGTGCCAGTAGTCCCCTCCCATGGCTCAATCAGCCCCAGCATTTT; CDR3: CASSPLPWLNQPQHF
J: TRBJ2-1; D: TRBD2; size: many; V: TRBV7-2; DNA: TGTGCCAGCAGCCCGCAACTAGCGGGAGCTACGGATGAGCAGTTCTTC; CDR3: CASSPQLAGATDEQFF
J: TRBJ2-5; D: -; size: few; V: TRBV7-2; DNA: TGTGCCAGCAGCTTAGGCGGGTGGGGCAGCCAAGAGACCCAGTACTTC; CDR3: CASSLGGWGSQETQYF
J: TRBJ2-2; D: -; size: -; V: TRBV27; DNA: TGTGCCAGCAAGGTTCTAACGAACACCGGGGAGCTGTTTTTT; CDR3: CASKVLTNTGELFF
J: TRBJ1-3; D: -; size: -; V: TRBV7-9; DNA: TGTGCCAGCAGAAGTCAAGTTCCCGGCCCTGGAAACACCATATATTTT; CDR3: CASRSQVPGPGNTIYF
J: TRBJ2-4; D: TRBD2; size: -; V: TRBV4-1; DNA: TGCGCCAGCAGCCAAGACGGTCGAGCGGGGGCGGGAAACATTCAGTACTTC; CDR3: CASSQDGRAGAGNIQYF
J: TRBJ1-1; D: -; size: -; V: TRBV7-3; DNA: TGTGCCAGCAGCTCGGGGGGCGCGAGCACTGAAGCTTTCTTT; CDR3: CASSSGGASTEAFF
J: TRBJ2-1; D: -; size: few; V: TRBV6-5; DNA: TGTGCCAGCACCTATGGGAACAATGAGCAGTTCTTC; CDR3: CASTYGNNEQFF
J: TRBJ2-7; D: TRBD1; size: few; V: TRBV7-9; DNA: TGTGCCAGCAGCAACCCGACAGGGGAACTCTCCTACGAGCAGTACTTC; CDR3: CASSNPTGELSYEQYF
J: TRBJ1-2; D: -; size: -; V: TRBV6-6; DNA: TGTGCCAGCAGTTACAACGCCCGCGGGGACAACTATGGCTACACCTTC; CDR3: CASSYNARGDNYGYTF
J: TRBJ2-3; D: TRBD1; size: -; V: TRBV25-1; DNA: TGTGCCAGCAGTGATTCCGGGACAGGGGGCGTCGGCACAGATACGCAGTATTTT; CDR3: CASSDSGTGGVGTDTQYF
J: TRBJ2-3; D: TRBD2; size: -; V: TRBV20-1; DNA: TGCAGTGCCGTATGGACTAGCGGCACAGATACGCAGTATTTT; CDR3: CSAVWTSGTDTQYF
J: TRBJ2-3; D: TRBD1; size: -; V: TRBV7-3; DNA: TGTGCCAGCAGCCTACAGGGGGAGCGCACAGATACGCAGTATTTT; CDR3: CASSLQGERTDTQYF